A selection of T cell receptor beta chains follows, all from one sample in a study of T-cell memory formation after mild COVID-19. TCRdb recomputed calls from the 5' RACE reads with MiXCR, one row per CDR3 protein. Of roughly 300,000 distinct CDR3 sequences in the sample, roughly an eighth are singletons; the top ten hold about 20%. What was sequenced was PBMCs or a T cell subset sorted from them (not recorded which). The receptors here all came from a young man who had mild COVID-19 (a few samples of this study predate the infection). Cell type and time point are not known. The CDR3 runs from the conserved cysteine through the conserved F or W. Each record gives: clone size, V gene, J gene, D gene, CDR3 protein, CDR3 DNA. D genes are given only for firm matches. The size entry is marked missing in some rows and otherwise reads once, few, many or a size class.

>few|TRBV7-9|TRBJ1-5|TRBD1
CASSSYRGSNQPQHF
TGTGCCAGCAGCTCCTACAGGGGTAGCAATCAGCCCCAGCATTTT
>many|TRBV12-3/TRBV12-4|TRBJ2-1|TRBD1
CASSHGQGAYNEQFF
TGTGCCAGCAGCCATGGACAGGGGGCTTACAATGAGCAGTTCTTC
>-|TRBV7-2|TRBJ1-5|-
CASSLSRDFNQPQHF
TGTGCCAGCAGCTTGAGCCGGGACTTTAATCAGCCCCAGCATTTT
>many|TRBV4-1|TRBJ2-3|-
CASSQETYPNTDTQYF
TGCGCCAGCAGCCAAGAGACGTATCCGAACACAGATACGCAGTATTTT
>many|TRBV5-1|TRBJ1-1|TRBD1
CASSFRRQGNTEAFF
TGCGCCAGCAGCTTCCGAAGACAGGGGAACACTGAAGCTTTCTTT
>few|TRBV7-3|TRBJ2-5|-
CASSYTGLGEETQYF
TGTGCCAGCAGCTACACAGGGCTTGGGGAAGAGACCCAGTACTTC
>-|TRBV12-3/TRBV12-4|TRBJ2-7|-
CASSLAGAHEQYF
TGTGCCAGCAGTTTAGCGGGGGCCCACGAGCAGTACTTC
>-|TRBV9|TRBJ2-1|TRBD2
CASSEQGSGGNEQFF
TGTGCCAGCAGCGAACAGGGAAGCGGGGGCAATGAGCAGTTCTTC
>-|TRBV29-1|TRBJ2-7|TRBD2
CSVGGGSEQYF
TGCAGCGTCGGGGGGGGCTCCGAGCAGTACTTC
>many|TRBV29-1|TRBJ2-3|-
CSVEPGKGDTQYF
TGCAGCGTTGAACCTGGAAAGGGAGATACGCAGTATTTT
>-|TRBV12-3/TRBV12-4|TRBJ2-1|TRBD2
CASSLMGGNEQFF
TGTGCCAGCAGTTTAATGGGGGGGAATGAGCAGTTCTTC
>-|TRBV6-5|TRBJ1-1|-
CASSRPRDTEAFF
TGTGCCAGCAGCCGACCTCGAGACACTGAAGCTTTCTTT
>-|TRBV20-1|TRBJ2-1|-
CSALIPLGYNEQFF
TGCAGTGCTCTAATCCCCTTAGGGTACAATGAGCAGTTCTTC
>few|TRBV6-5|TRBJ1-2|TRBD1
CASSRGTANYGYTF
TGTGCCAGCAGCCGCGGGACAGCTAACTATGGCTACACCTTC
>few|TRBV9|TRBJ1-2|-
CASSSDSSPSDLNGYTF
TGTGCCAGCAGCTCGGACAGTTCTCCTTCCGACCTCAATGGCTACACCTTC
>many|TRBV18|TRBJ1-1|-
CASSPKLLTTLPEAFF
TGTGCCAGCTCACCGAAATTATTGACAACCCTCCCTGAAGCTTTCTTT
>-|TRBV7-9|TRBJ2-1|TRBD2
CASSPAGGVTNEQFF
TGTGCCAGCAGCCCTGCGGGGGGGGTGACCAATGAGCAGTTCTTC
>many|TRBV4-3|TRBJ1-1|-
CASSQDFGGGTEAFF
TGCGCCAGCAGCCAAGATTTCGGGGGCGGCACTGAAGCTTTCTTT
>-|TRBV7-2|TRBJ2-3|TRBD1
CASKVLQGTGDTQYF
TGTGCCAGCAAGGTTTTACAGGGGACGGGAGATACGCAGTATTTT
>-|TRBV10-2|TRBJ1-5|-
CASSSSGSNQPQHF
TGCGCCAGCAGTTCTTCAGGTAGCAATCAGCCCCAGCATTTT
>few|TRBV4-2|TRBJ1-1|-
CASSQEQGIAFF
TGTGCCAGCAGCCAGGAACAGGGAATAGCTTTCTTT
>many|TRBV12-3/TRBV12-4|TRBJ2-5|-
CASRFQGETQYF
TGTGCCAGCAGATTCCAGGGAGAGACCCAGTACTTC
>-|TRBV20-1|TRBJ2-5|TRBD1
CSAVTGGPPEWTQYF
TGCAGTGCTGTGACAGGGGGGCCCCCGGAATGGACCCAGTACTTC
>-|TRBV19|TRBJ2-7|-
CASSPRTAKTYEQYF
TGTGCCAGTAGCCCCCGGACAGCCAAGACCTACGAGCAGTACTTC
>-|TRBV4-3|TRBJ2-2|TRBD1
CASSQDTSRGTGPFTGELFF
TGCGCCAGCAGCCAAGATACCAGCCGGGGGACAGGCCCTTTCACCGGGGAGCTGTTTTTT
>-|TRBV7-8|TRBJ2-5|-
CASSLGGAKGETQYF
TGTGCCAGCAGCTTAGGCGGGGCGAAGGGGGAGACCCAGTACTTC
>-|TRBV11-2|TRBJ2-7|TRBD1
CASSAYRGVYEQYF
TGTGCCAGCAGCGCATACAGGGGCGTCTACGAGCAGTACTTC
>-|TRBV18|TRBJ2-1|-
CASSPQGQISQFF
TGTGCCAGCTCACCGCAAGGGCAGATCTCTCAGTTCTTC
>-|TRBV28|TRBJ2-1|-
CASSLGWARSNEQFF
TGTGCCAGCAGTTTAGGGTGGGCCAGAAGTAATGAGCAGTTCTTC
>-|TRBV15|TRBJ2-1|TRBD2
CATSELAGANNEQFF
TGTGCCACCAGCGAACTAGCGGGGGCCAACAATGAGCAGTTCTTC
>-|TRBV6-5|TRBJ2-2|-
CASGPIPGMRSAGELFF
TGTGCCAGTGGCCCCATCCCAGGCATGAGGTCGGCCGGGGAGCTGTTTTTT
>many|TRBV5-6|TRBJ1-2|-
CASRKQDLYVLSYTF
TGTGCCAGCAGGAAACAGGACTTATACGTACTAAGTTACACCTTC
>-|TRBV11-2|TRBJ2-7|-
CASSSERTVIYEQYF
TGTGCCAGCAGCTCAGAAAGGACGGTTATCTACGAGCAGTACTTC
>few|TRBV12-3/TRBV12-4|TRBJ1-6|-
CASKFTDRYSYNSPLHF
TGTGCCAGCAAGTTTACGGACCGGTACTCCTATAATTCACCCCTCCACTTT
>-|TRBV5-1|TRBJ1-2|TRBD1
CASSGGQNYGYTF
TGCGCCAGCAGCGGGGGACAGAACTATGGCTACACCTTC
>-|TRBV7-2|TRBJ2-4|TRBD2
CASSHSTSGNGVNIQYF
TGTGCCAGCAGCCACTCGACTAGCGGGAATGGCGTAAACATTCAGTACTTC
>few|TRBV6-6|TRBJ1-6|-
CASHSGAYNSPLHF
TGTGCCAGCCATTCCGGCGCCTATAATTCACCCCTCCACTTT
>many|TRBV5-1|TRBJ1-1|-
CASSFMEGNTEAFF
TGCGCCAGCAGCTTTATGGAGGGGAACACTGAAGCTTTCTTT
>-|TRBV27|TRBJ1-1|-
CASSQRGVNTEAFF
TGTGCCAGCAGCCAAAGGGGGGTGAACACTGAAGCTTTCTTT